The present T cell receptor beta chain was sequenced within a study of identical twins. Study-wide results and caveats: With monozygotic twins, out-of-frame TCR alpha sharing exceeded what models estimated.

TCRdb passed the 5' RACE reads through MiXCR, listing each CDR3 protein once. Of 700,000 or so distinct CDR3 sequences in the sample, more than 6.5% were seen once. The germline V gene has CDR1 MDHEN and CDR2 SYDVKM. The CDR3 runs to 13 residues. V was cut by 3 bases and J by 6 bases, with 12 bases left in between. This clonotype came up many times. Its target is not known. The same specimen was also included in a second study, on yellow fever vaccine responses in identical twins.

This rearrangement joins TRBV28 to TRBJ2-7; weak D call: TRBD1 (5 bases). This TCR came from a woman aged 18-35 years in good health. Sequencing was performed on PBMCs. The DNA for the CDR3 is TGTGCCAGCAGTTTGTCTTGGGGCCTCGAGCAGTACTTC. Its translation is CASSLSWGLEQYF.